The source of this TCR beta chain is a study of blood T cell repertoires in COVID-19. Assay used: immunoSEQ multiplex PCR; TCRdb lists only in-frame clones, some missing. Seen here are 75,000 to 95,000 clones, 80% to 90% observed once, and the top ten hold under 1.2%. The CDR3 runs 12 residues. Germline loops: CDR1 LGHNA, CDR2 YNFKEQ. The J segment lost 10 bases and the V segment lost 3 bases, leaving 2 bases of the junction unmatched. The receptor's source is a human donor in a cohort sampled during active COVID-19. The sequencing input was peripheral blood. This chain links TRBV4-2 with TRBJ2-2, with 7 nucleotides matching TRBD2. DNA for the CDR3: TGTGCCAGCAGCCAGCTAGCGGAGGAGCTGTTTTTT. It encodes CASSQLAEELFF.